Reported below is one T cell receptor (beta chain). Its specificity is unknown. This sample's treatment: roughly ten-day PBMC culture with coronavirus spike peptide pools or control peptides (ViraFEST assay). The source of the sample is a study of vaccination and CD4 T cells after COVID-19. Background on the study: Stimulation of cells relied on overlapping spike peptides derived from SARS-CoV-2, HCoV-NL63, HCoV-OC43 and HCoV-229E.

Cultured CD4+ T cell DNA was sequenced using the Oncomine TCR Beta short-read assay. The genomic DNA was obtained from cultured CD4+ T cells by extraction with the QIAamp micro DNA kit. TCRdb processed the PCR reads anew with MiXCR; each CDR3 protein has one entry. The repertoire has around 2,200 distinct CDR3 sequences, 25% to 35% of them found once; the top ten carry about 27%. With 3 bases removed from V and 6 bases from J, the gap between germline ends came to 14 bases. Germline-derived CDR1 and CDR2 are ENHRY and SYGVKD. The CDR3 totals 14 residues. The chain has TRBV10-3 and TRBJ1-2, with D possibly matching TRBD1 (6 bases). This specimen consisted of CD4+ T cells from blood, cultured in vitro, obtained after SARS-CoV-2 vaccination. The source is a human donor who had recovered from COVID-19. CDR3 in amino acids: CAISDYGQNNGYTF. In DNA, the CDR3 is TGTGCCATCAGTGATTACGGACAGAATAATGGCTACACCTTC.